The clone carrying this T cell receptor (beta chain) was observed many times. The germline V gene has CDR1 SGHVS and CDR2 FQNEAQ. Trimming shortened V by 7 bases and J by 4 bases, and 23 bases separated the two germline ends. CDR3 size: 16 residues. Amplification targeted TCR beta CDR3 regions from RNA transcripts. The HTBI primer set was used in a first-round RT-PCR of the TCR CDR3. Each CDR3 protein is one row after TCRdb ran MiXCR on the multiplex PCR reads. Altogether about 400,000 distinct CDR3 sequences are present, around 15% being singletons, with the ten largest covering 25% to 30%. These data come from a study of T cells in Graves' hyperthyroidism and ophthalmopathy.

Sequencing was carried out using blood. This chain joins TRBV7-8 and TRBJ2-7; D might be TRBD2 (6 bases). The clonotype comes from a man in his fifties or sixties with Graves' ophthalmopathy. This CDR3 is CASTEALAESVYEQYF. CDR3 nucleotides: TGTGCCAGCACCGAAGCTTTAGCGGAGTCCGTTTACGAGCAGTACTTC. The full variable domain, with the rest looked up from reference TRBV7-8 and TRBJ2-7, is GAGVSQSPRYKVAKRGQDVALRCDPISGHVSLFWYQQALGQGPEFLTYFQNEAQLDKSGLPSDRFFAERPEGSVSTLKIQRTQQEDSAVYLCASTEALAESVYEQYFGPGTRLTVT.